This record concerns one T cell receptor beta chain sequence. The sample originates from a study of control samples from healthy donors and cancer patients. The trim removed 0 bases at V and 4 bases at J, leaving 8 bases unmatched. CDR3 size: 17 residues. Germline CDR1 and CDR2: GTSNPN and SVGIG (reference sequence). The repertoire was sequenced with immunoSEQ multiplex PCR; TCRdb's copy has only in-frame clones and lacks some. Among 120,000 or so clones listed, roughly 84% were seen once. The chain joins TRBV30 to TRBJ2-6, with 8 bases lining up with TRBD1. Sequenced material: blood. The TCR was taken from a man younger than 35 in good health. The CDR3 reads CAWSVRRGQRGANVLTF. For the CDR3, the DNA is TGTGCCTGGAGTGTACGCAGGGGGCAGCGGGGGGCCAACGTCCTGACTTTC.